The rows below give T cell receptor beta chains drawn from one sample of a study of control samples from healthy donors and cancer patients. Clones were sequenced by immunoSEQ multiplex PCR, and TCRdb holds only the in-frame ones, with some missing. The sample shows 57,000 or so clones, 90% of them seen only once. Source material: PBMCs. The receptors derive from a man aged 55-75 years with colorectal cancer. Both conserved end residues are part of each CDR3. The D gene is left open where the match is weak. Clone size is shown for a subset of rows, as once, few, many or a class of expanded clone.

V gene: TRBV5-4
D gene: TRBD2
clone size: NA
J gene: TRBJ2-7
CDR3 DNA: TGTGCCAGCAGCTACGAGCGGGGCGGGGAGCAGTACTTC
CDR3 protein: CASSYERGGEQYF

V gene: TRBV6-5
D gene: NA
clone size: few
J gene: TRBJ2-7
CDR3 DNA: TGTGCCAGCAGTCCACCCGGGGATCTCCTAGAGCAGTACTTC
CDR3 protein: CASSPPGDLLEQYF

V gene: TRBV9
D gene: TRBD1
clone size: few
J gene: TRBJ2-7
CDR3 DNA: TGTGCCAGCAGCCCAACGACAGGGGGCTATCGCGAGCAGTACTTC
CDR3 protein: CASSPTTGGYREQYF

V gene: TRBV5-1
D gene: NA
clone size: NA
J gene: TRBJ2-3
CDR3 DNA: TGCGCCAGCAGCTCCGGAAGGGGGTTCTCAGATACGCAGTATTTT
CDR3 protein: CASSSGRGFSDTQYF

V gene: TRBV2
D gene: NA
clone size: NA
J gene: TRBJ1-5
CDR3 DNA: TGTGCCAGCAGGGCTAACAGATTATCTAATCAGCCCCAGCATTTT
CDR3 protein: CASRANRLSNQPQHF

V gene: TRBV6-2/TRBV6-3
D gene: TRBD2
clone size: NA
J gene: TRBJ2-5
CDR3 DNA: TGTGCCAGCAGTCGCGGGGGGCCACAAGAGACCCAGTACTTC
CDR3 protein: CASSRGGPQETQYF

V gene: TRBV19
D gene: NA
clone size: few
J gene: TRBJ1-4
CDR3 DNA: TGTGCCAGTAGCACAGGGAGACTTAATGAAAAACTGTTTTTT
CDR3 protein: CASSTGRLNEKLFF

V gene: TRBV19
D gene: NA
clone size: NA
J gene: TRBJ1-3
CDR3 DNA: TGTGCCAGTATGGAGGGGTTCTTTGGAAACACCATATATTTT
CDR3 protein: CASMEGFFGNTIYF

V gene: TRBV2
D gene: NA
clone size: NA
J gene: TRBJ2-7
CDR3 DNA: TGTGCCAGCAGTGGGGGACTCCGAGGCAACGAGCAGTACTTC
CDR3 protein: CASSGGLRGNEQYF

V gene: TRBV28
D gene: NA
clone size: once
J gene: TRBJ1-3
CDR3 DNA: TGTGCCAGCAGTCGGGGGGGCTCTGGAAACACCATATATTTT
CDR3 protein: CASSRGGSGNTIYF

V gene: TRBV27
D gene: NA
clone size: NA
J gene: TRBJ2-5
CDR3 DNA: TGTGCCAGCAGACGTCCCGGGGAGACCCAGTACTTC
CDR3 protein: CASRRPGETQYF

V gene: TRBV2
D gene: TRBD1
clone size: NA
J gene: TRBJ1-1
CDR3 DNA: TGTGCCAGCGGGGACAGGGACACTGAAGCTTTCTTT
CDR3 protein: CASGDRDTEAFF

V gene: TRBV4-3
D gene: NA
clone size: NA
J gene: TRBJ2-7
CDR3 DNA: TGCGCCAGCAGCCAAGAGACAGGAAGGGCCTACGAGCAGTACTTC
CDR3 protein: CASSQETGRAYEQYF

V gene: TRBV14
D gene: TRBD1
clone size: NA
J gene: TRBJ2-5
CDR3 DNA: TGTGCCAGCAGCCCCAGTTTCCTGGGACAGGGAAGAGAGACCCAGTACTTC
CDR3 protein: CASSPSFLGQGRETQYF

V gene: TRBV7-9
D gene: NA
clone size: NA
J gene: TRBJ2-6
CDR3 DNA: TGTGCCAGCAGCTTAACGAGAGGTGGGGCCAACGTCCTGACTTTC
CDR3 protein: CASSLTRGGANVLTF

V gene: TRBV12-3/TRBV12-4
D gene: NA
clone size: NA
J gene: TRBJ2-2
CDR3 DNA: TGTGCCAGCAGCCCAGGGGTCGGGGAGCTGTTTTTT
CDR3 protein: CASSPGVGELFF

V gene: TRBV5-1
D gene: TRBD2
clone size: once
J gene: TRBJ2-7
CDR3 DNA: TGCGCCAGCAGTTTTTCTAGCGGGGGGGCCTACGAGCAGTACTTC
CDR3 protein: CASSFSSGGAYEQYF

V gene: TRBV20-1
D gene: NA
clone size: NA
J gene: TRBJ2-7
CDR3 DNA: TGCAGTGCTTTAAAGTCCTACGAGCAGTACTTC
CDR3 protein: CSALKSYEQYF

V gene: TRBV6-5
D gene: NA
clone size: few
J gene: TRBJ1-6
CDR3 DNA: TGTGCCAGCAGTTTTCTTGGGAATTCACCCCTCCACTTT
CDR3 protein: CASSFLGNSPLHF

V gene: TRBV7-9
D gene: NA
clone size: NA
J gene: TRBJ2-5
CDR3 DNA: TGTGCCAGCAACCCCGGGGAAGAGACCCAGTACTTC
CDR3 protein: CASNPGEETQYF

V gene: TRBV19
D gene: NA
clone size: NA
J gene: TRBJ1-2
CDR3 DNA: TGTGCCAGTAGTTTGCACTATGGCTACACCTTC
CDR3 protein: CASSLHYGYTF

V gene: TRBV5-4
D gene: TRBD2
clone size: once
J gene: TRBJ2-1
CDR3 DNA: TGTGCCAGCAGCTTGCGGAGCGGGGGGGCCGGTGAGCAGTTCTTC
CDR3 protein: CASSLRSGGAGEQFF

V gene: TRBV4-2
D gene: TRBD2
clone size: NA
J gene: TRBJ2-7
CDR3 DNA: TGTGCCAGCAGCCAAGCGGGACTAGAAAACGAGCAGTACTTC
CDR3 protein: CASSQAGLENEQYF

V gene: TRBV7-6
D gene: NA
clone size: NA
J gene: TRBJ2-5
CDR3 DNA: TGTGCCAGCAGCTTAGCAAACGGGTACCAAGAGACCCAGTACTTC
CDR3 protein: CASSLANGYQETQYF

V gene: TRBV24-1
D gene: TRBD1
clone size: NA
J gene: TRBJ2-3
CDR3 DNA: TGTGCCACCAGTGACACCGGACAGGGGACAGATACGCAGTATTTT
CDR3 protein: CATSDTGQGTDTQYF

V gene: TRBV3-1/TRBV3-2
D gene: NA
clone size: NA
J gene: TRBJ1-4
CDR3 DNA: TGTGCCAGCAGCCCCCCGCGGGGAACAAATGAAAAACTGTTTTTT
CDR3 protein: CASSPPRGTNEKLFF

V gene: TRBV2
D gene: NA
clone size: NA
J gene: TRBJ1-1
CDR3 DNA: TGTGCCAGCAGTGCCGCCCAGGGCACTGAAGCTTTCTTT
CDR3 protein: CASSAAQGTEAFF

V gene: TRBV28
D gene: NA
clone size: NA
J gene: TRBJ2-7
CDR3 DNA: TGTGCCAGCAGTTTGGGGGCAGGGAACATGTACGAGCAGTACTTC
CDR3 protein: CASSLGAGNMYEQYF

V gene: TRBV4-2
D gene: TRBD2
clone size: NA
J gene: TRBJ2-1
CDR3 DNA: TGTGCCAGCAGCCCACTAGCGGGGGGGCAAAGGGTTGAGCAGTTCTTC
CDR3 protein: CASSPLAGGQRVEQFF

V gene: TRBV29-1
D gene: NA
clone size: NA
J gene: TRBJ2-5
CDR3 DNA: TGCAGCGTTTACGGGACACTACCCAAGGAGACCCAGTACTTC
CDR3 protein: CSVYGTLPKETQYF

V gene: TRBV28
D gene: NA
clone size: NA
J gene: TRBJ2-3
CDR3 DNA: TGTGCCAGCAGTTACACTAGCACAGATACGCAGTATTTT
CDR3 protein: CASSYTSTDTQYF

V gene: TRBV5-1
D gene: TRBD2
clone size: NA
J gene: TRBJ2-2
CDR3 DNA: TGCGCCAGCAGTTATAGCGGGGGCGCCGCCGGGGAGCTGTTTTTT
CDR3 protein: CASSYSGGAAGELFF

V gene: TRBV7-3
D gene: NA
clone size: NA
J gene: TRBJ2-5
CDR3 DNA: TGTGCCAGCAGCTTAACTGGCGGGGGCAACCAAGAGACCCAGTACTTC
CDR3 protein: CASSLTGGGNQETQYF

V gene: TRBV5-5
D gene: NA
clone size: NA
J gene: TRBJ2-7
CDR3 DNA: TGTGCCAGCAGCCGTCAACCTCTCGCGGAAAGGGTACACGAGCAGTACTTC
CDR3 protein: CASSRQPLAERVHEQYF

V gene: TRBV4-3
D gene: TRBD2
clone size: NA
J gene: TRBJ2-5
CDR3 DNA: TGCGCCAGCAGCCTCTTCTGGACTAGCGGGGGGAGGGAGACCCAGTACTTC
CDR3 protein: CASSLFWTSGGRETQYF

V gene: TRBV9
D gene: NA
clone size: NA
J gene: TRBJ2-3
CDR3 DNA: TGTGCCAGCAGTAGCCACGGGAGCACAGATACGCAGTATTTT
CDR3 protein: CASSSHGSTDTQYF

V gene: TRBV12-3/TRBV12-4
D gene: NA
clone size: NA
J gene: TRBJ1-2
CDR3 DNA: TGTGCCAGCAGTTCATCCCTAAATGGCTACACCTTC
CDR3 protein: CASSSSLNGYTF

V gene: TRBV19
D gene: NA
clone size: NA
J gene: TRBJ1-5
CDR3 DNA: TGTGCCAGTAGTGTACTCAATCAGCCCCAGCATTTT
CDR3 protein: CASSVLNQPQHF

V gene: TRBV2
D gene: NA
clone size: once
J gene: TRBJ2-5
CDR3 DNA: TGTGCCAGCAGTGCTCAGTTAGGAAGGGGGGAGACCCAGTACTTC
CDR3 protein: CASSAQLGRGETQYF

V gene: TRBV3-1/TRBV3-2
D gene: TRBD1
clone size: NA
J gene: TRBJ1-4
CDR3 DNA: TGTGCCAGCAGCCAGCCAGGGGGCGTTGAAAAACTGTTTTTT
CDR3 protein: CASSQPGGVEKLFF

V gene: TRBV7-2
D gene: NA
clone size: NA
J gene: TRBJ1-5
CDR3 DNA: TGTGCCAGCAGCTTAGGAGTGGGGTCCCCAGGGCCCCAGCATTTT
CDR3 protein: CASSLGVGSPGPQHF

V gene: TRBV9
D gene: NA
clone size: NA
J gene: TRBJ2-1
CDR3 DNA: TGTGCCAGCAGCGTATCGACTGGGAACTCCTACAATGAGCAGTTCTTC
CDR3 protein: CASSVSTGNSYNEQFF

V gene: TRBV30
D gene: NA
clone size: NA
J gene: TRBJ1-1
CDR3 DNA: TGTGCCTGGAGTGTAGGCACGAACACTGAAGCTTTCTTT
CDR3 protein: CAWSVGTNTEAFF

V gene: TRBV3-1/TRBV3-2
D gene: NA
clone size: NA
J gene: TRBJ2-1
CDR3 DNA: TGTGCCAGCAGCCCCGGTCCTTACTCCTACAATGAGCAGTTCTTC
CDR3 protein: CASSPGPYSYNEQFF

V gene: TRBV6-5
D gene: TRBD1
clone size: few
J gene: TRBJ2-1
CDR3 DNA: TGTGCCAGCAGGGACAGGGCTTACAATGAGCAGTTCTTC
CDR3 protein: CASRDRAYNEQFF

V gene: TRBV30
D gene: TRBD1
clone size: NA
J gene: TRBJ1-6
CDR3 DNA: TGTGCCTGGAGCGGACAGGGCGGTTCACCCCTCCACTTT
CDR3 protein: CAWSGQGGSPLHF

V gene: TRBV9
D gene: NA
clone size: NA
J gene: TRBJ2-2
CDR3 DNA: TGTGCCAGCACCCGCGGGGGCAGCTGGGGTTCGAACACCGGGGAGCTGTTTTTT
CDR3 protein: CASTRGGSWGSNTGELFF

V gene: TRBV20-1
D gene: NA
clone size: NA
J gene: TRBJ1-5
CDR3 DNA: TGCAGTGTTAGTCGGGGAGATCAGCCCCAGCATTTT
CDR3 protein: CSVSRGDQPQHF

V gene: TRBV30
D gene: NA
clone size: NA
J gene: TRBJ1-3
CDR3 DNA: TGTGCCTGGAGTGTGATCGTTGGAAACACCATATATTTT
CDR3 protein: CAWSVIVGNTIYF

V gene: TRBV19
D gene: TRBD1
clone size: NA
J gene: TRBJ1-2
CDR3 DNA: TGTGCCAGTAGTACCCGACAGGGGAACTCTGGCTACACCTTC
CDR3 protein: CASSTRQGNSGYTF

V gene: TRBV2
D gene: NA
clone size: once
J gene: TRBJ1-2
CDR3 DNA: TGTGCCAGCAGTGAATTGGGGGGTTGGAATGGCTACACCTTC
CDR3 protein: CASSELGGWNGYTF

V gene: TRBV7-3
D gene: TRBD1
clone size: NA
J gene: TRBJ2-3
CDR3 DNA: TGTGCCAGCAGCTCACAGGGGAGCAAAGATACGCAGTATTTT
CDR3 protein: CASSSQGSKDTQYF

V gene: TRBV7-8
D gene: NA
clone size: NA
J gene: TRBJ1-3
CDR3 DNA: TGTGCCAGCAGCCGAGGGGTAACTGGAAACACCATATATTTT
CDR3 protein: CASSRGVTGNTIYF

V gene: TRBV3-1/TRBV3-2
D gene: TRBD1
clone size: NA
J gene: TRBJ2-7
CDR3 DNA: TGTGCCAGCAGCCGGACAGGGCGGCACGAGCAGTACTTC
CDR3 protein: CASSRTGRHEQYF

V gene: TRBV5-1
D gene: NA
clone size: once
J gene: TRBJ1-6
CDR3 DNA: TGCGCCAGCAGCTTGGATGGCAGTCCAGGGTCACCCCTCCACTTT
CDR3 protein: CASSLDGSPGSPLHF

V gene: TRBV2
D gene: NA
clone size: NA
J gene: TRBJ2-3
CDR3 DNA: TGTGCCAGCAGTCCTGGGCGGGGCACAGATACGCAGTATTTT
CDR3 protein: CASSPGRGTDTQYF

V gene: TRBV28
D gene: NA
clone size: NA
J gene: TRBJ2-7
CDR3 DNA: TGTGCCAGCAGTTTGCCCAACAGGGAGTACGAGCAGTACTTC
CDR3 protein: CASSLPNREYEQYF

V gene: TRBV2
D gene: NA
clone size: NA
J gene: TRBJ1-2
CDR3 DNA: TGTGCCAGCAGTGTCGGGGTTGGGGAGGGTGGCTACACCTTC
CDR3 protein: CASSVGVGEGGYTF

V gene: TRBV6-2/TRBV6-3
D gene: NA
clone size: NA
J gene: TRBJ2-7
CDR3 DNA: TGTGCCAGCAGTTACTCTGACCGATTCTACGAGCAGTACTTC
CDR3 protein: CASSYSDRFYEQYF